The clone carrying this T cell receptor (beta chain) has a single count. How the authors handled the data: For nucleated cells, counts were estimated from reference gene primer amplification. Sequenced by immunoSEQ multiplex PCR; TCRdb stores in-frame clones only, minus some. From that table come the V and J calls and clone size; the DNA was used to work out D and trimming. The sample lists around 100,000 clones, roughly nine tenths occurring once. Losses at the gene ends were 6 bases for V and 5 bases for J; bases not matched to a gene: 12. The CDR3 totals 16 residues. The germline V gene has CDR1 MNHEY and CDR2 SVGEGT. This sample is part of a study of blood T cell repertoires in COVID-19. Turning to the study itself: Samples of COVID-19 (acute and convalescent) were obtained from the United States, Italy and Spain. PBMCs, B-cell-depleted T cells, or T cells provided the cDNA or gDNA that made up the material.

The V gene is TRBV6-2 or TRBV6-3, the J gene TRBJ1-1; 10 positions agree with TRBD1. Sequencing was done on a sample of peripheral blood. The TCR sequence derives from a man between 50 and 59 years old with active COVID-19. The CDR3, as DNA: TGTGCCAGCAGCAAAAGACAGGGGGCTGTTCCTACTGAAGCTTTCTTT. Its protein is CASSKRQGAVPTEAFF.